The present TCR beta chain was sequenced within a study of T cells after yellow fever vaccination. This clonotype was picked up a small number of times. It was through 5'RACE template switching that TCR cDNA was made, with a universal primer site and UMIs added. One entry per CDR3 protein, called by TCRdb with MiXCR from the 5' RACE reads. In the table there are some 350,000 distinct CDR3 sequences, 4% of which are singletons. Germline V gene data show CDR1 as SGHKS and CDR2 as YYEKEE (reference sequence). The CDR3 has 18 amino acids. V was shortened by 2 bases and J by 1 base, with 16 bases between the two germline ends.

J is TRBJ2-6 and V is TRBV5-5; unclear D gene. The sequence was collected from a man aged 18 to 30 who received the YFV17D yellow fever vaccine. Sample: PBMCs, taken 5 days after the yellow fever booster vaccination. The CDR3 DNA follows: TGTGCCAGCAGCTTTTGGCCCTACCCCGGTTCTGGGGCCAACGTCCTGACTTTC. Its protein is CASSFWPYPGSGANVLTF. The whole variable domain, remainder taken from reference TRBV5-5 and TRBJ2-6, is DAGVTQSPTHLIKTRGQQVTLRCSPISGHKSVSWYQQVLGQGPQFIFQYYEKEERGRGNFPDRFSARQFPNYSSELNVNALLLGDSALYLCASSFWPYPGSGANVLTFGAGSRLTVL.